A selection of T cell receptor beta chains follows, all from one sample in a study of blood T cell repertoires in COVID-19. The method was immunoSEQ multiplex PCR; TCRdb's version includes in-frame clones alone and lacks a portion of them. Of about 170,000 clones listed, around 87% were seen once; the top ten hold roughly 3.9%. Sequencing was performed on peripheral blood. Source of these receptors: a man between 18 and 35 years old with active or convalescent COVID-19. The CDR3 runs from the conserved cysteine through the conserved F or W. D genes are given only for firm matches. Rows give clone size only sometimes, using once, few, many, or a class for an expanded clone.

v_gene	d_gene	abundance	j_gene	CDR3nt	CDR3aa
TRBV7-9	NA	NA	TRBJ2-6	TGTGCCAGCAGCCGGCACGGGGTGAGCTCTGGGGCCAACGTCCTGACTTTC	CASSRHGVSSGANVLTF
TRBV12-5	NA	NA	TRBJ1-4	TGTGCTAGTGGCCCAGGGGCCACCGAAAAACTGTTTTTT	CASGPGATEKLFF
TRBV5-1	TRBD1	NA	TRBJ2-1	TGCGCCAGCAGCTCGGGACGAAGGGGGCTCTCTTACAATGAGCAGTTCTTC	CASSSGRRGLSYNEQFF
TRBV19	NA	NA	TRBJ1-2	TGTGCCAGTAGGTCAGGCTCCTCAGACACCTTC	CASRSGSSDTF
TRBV27	TRBD1	NA	TRBJ2-7	TGTGCCAGCAGTTTCCTTAGGACAGGGATTTCCTACGAGCAGTACTTC	CASSFLRTGISYEQYF
TRBV7-9	NA	NA	TRBJ2-3	TGTGCCAGCAGCCTAGGCGGCAGGGGTGGAAGCACAGATACGCAGTATTTT	CASSLGGRGGSTDTQYF
TRBV19	NA	NA	TRBJ1-5	TGTGCCAGCTCCTGGACAGAAGTTAGCAATCAGCCCCAGCATTTT	CASSWTEVSNQPQHF
TRBV28	TRBD1	NA	TRBJ1-1	TGTGCCAGCAGTGGGGGACAGGGGGCGAGGGGTGAAGCTTTCTTT	CASSGGQGARGEAFF
TRBV2	TRBD1	NA	TRBJ1-2	TGTGCCAGCAGTGTACAGGGGGAGGGCGGCTACACCTTC	CASSVQGEGGYTF
TRBV2	TRBD2	NA	TRBJ2-2	TGTGCCAGCAGACCCTCCGGGACGGGAGGCACCGGGGAGCTGTTTTTT	CASRPSGTGGTGELFF
TRBV5-5	TRBD1	once	TRBJ1-5	TGTGCCAGCAGCCGTGGGACAGCAATCAATCAGCCCCAGCATTTT	CASSRGTAINQPQHF
TRBV6-5	NA	NA	TRBJ2-1	TGTGCCAGCAGTCAGGGGTATGAGCAGTTCTTC	CASSQGYEQFF
TRBV5-4	NA	NA	TRBJ1-2	TGTGCCAGCAGCTTGCCCACAACGTATGGCTACACCTTC	CASSLPTTYGYTF
TRBV14	NA	NA	TRBJ1-1	TGTGCCAGCAGCCGTATCCTGGCCGCTGAAGCTTTCTTT	CASSRILAAEAFF
TRBV18	NA	NA	TRBJ2-5	TGTGCCAGCTCACCACCACTGACATTCCAAGAGACCCAGTACTTC	CASSPPLTFQETQYF
TRBV18	TRBD1	NA	TRBJ1-5	TGTGCCAGCTCAATAGGACAGGGAAACAATCAGCCCCAGCATTTT	CASSIGQGNNQPQHF
TRBV9	NA	once	TRBJ2-5	TGTGCCAGCAGCGTAGCCCCGGCGGGCGAGACCCAGTACTTC	CASSVAPAGETQYF
TRBV6-2/TRBV6-3	NA	NA	TRBJ1-5	TGTGCCAGCAGTTATTCCGGGGACAATCAGCCCCAGCATTTT	CASSYSGDNQPQHF
TRBV7-3	TRBD1	once	TRBJ2-5	TGTGCCAGCAGCCCCGGAAACAGGGGTGGGGAGACCCAGTACTTC	CASSPGNRGGETQYF
TRBV19	NA	NA	TRBJ1-6	TGTGCCGCAGGAAAGTTACAGGGATGGGATTCACCCCTCCACTTT	CAAGKLQGWDSPLHF
TRBV5-1	NA	NA	TRBJ1-4	TGCGCCAGCAGGATGACAGGAGACGAAAAACTGTTTTTT	CASRMTGDEKLFF
TRBV9	NA	NA	TRBJ1-1	TGTGCCAGCAGCGCTACAGGGCACACTGAAGCTTTCTTT	CASSATGHTEAFF
TRBV28	TRBD1	NA	TRBJ1-1	TGTGCCAGCAGAGAAGGGGTCTTGACAGGGAATGTGGCTTTCTTT	CASREGVLTGNVAFF
TRBV6-5	TRBD2	NA	TRBJ2-3	TGTGCCAGCAGTTACTCTCGGCGGGAGATCCCAGATACGCAGTATTTT	CASSYSRREIPDTQYF
TRBV30	TRBD1	NA	TRBJ1-1	TGTGCCTCGGGACAGGGCTCTGTGAATAAGAACACTGAAGCTTTCTTT	CASGQGSVNKNTEAFF
TRBV19	TRBD2	NA	TRBJ2-1	TGTGCCAGTAGTATCCTGGGACTAGACCACAATGAGCAGTTCTTC	CASSILGLDHNEQFF
TRBV6-6	TRBD1	NA	TRBJ1-1	TGTGCCAGCAGTTACACAGGGGCCAGAGCCGGCACTGAAGCTTTCTTT	CASSYTGARAGTEAFF
TRBV5-4	NA	NA	TRBJ2-7	TGTGCCAGCAGCCCTAATGGGCAAAGCCGCCGTCGCGAGCAGTACTTC	CASSPNGQSRRREQYF
TRBV24-1	TRBD2	NA	TRBJ2-3	TGTGCCACCAGTGGGGGACTTCCTGGGGTAGCGGGAACGCAGTATTTT	CATSGGLPGVAGTQYF
TRBV2	NA	NA	TRBJ1-5	TGTGCCAGCAGTGAAGCGCTTGGAGGGAGTCAGCCCCAGCATTTT	CASSEALGGSQPQHF
TRBV19	TRBD2	NA	TRBJ2-7	TGTGCCAGTTCTCCGGCCGCGGGAGGGCCCTACGAGCAGTACTTC	CASSPAAGGPYEQYF
TRBV6-5	TRBD1	NA	TRBJ2-5	TGTGCCAGCAGGAGACAGGGGGCCGTCGGGACCCAGTACTTC	CASRRQGAVGTQYF
TRBV28	NA	NA	TRBJ1-5	TGTGCCAGCAGTTTTACCGGATTGAGGAATCAGCCCCAGCATTTT	CASSFTGLRNQPQHF
TRBV12-3/TRBV12-4	NA	NA	TRBJ1-2	TGTGCCAGCAGTTTTACGGGGAACTATGGCTACACCTTC	CASSFTGNYGYTF
TRBV5-1	NA	NA	TRBJ1-1	TGCGCCAGCAGCTTGGGCGGACAACAAGAAGCTTTCTTT	CASSLGGQQEAFF
TRBV5-1	TRBD2	NA	TRBJ2-1	TGCGCCAGCAGCTTGCAACTAGCGGAGGGTGAGCAGTTCTTC	CASSLQLAEGEQFF
TRBV9	NA	NA	TRBJ2-1	TGTGCCAGCAGCGTAGTCCCTAGATCCATGGAGCAGTTCTTC	CASSVVPRSMEQFF
TRBV14	NA	NA	TRBJ1-2	TGTGCCAGCAGCCAAGGAACGTCCACACAGGGAAGTTCAGCTAACTATGGCTACACCTTC	CASSQGTSTQGSSANYGYTF
TRBV5-1	NA	NA	TRBJ1-1	TGCGCCAGCAGCTTCAAGGGGTTGGATACTGAAGCTTTCTTT	CASSFKGLDTEAFF
TRBV25-1	TRBD1	NA	TRBJ1-6	TGTGCCAGCATCGGGACAGGGGTTTCACCCCTCCACTTT	CASIGTGVSPLHF
TRBV4-1	TRBD1	NA	TRBJ1-1	TGCGCCAGCAGCCGAGCAGGGGGCAGAACTGAAGCTTTCTTT	CASSRAGGRTEAFF
TRBV2	TRBD1	NA	TRBJ1-5	TGTGCCAGCCGAGAGACAGGGGCTCTCAATCAGCCCCAGCATTTT	CASRETGALNQPQHF
TRBV5-5	TRBD1	NA	TRBJ1-6	TGTGCCAGCAGCCTTAGGGACAGGGACTATAATTCACCCCTCCACTTT	CASSLRDRDYNSPLHF
TRBV6-5	NA	once	TRBJ2-7	TGTGCCAGCAGTTCCCCCGGCTCCTACGAGCAGTACTTC	CASSSPGSYEQYF
TRBV7-8	TRBD1	NA	TRBJ1-3	TGTGCCAGCAGCTTAAACCAGGGGGTGGACACCATATATTTT	CASSLNQGVDTIYF
TRBV5-4	NA	NA	TRBJ2-5	TGTGCCAGCAGCCCAAGCCCCGAGACCCAGTACTTC	CASSPSPETQYF
TRBV23-1	TRBD1	NA	TRBJ2-7	TGCGCCAGCAGTCAATTGGACAGGGAATCCTCCTACGAGCAGTACTTC	CASSQLDRESSYEQYF
TRBV4-1	NA	NA	TRBJ2-7	TGCGCCAGCAGCCAAGCGGGTTCCAGACTCTACGAGCAGTACTTC	CASSQAGSRLYEQYF
TRBV28	NA	NA	TRBJ2-5	TGTGCCAGCAGTTTTTTACCGACAGGCCCAGGCGAGGAGACCCAGTACTTC	CASSFLPTGPGEETQYF
TRBV5-6	NA	NA	TRBJ1-4	TGTGCCAGCAGCAGGGGGGGTTTTGGGGAAAAACTGTTTTTT	CASSRGGFGEKLFF
TRBV19	TRBD1	NA	TRBJ2-7	TGTGCCAGTAGTACCCCGGGACAGACCTACGAGCAGTACTTC	CASSTPGQTYEQYF
TRBV3-1/TRBV3-2	TRBD1	NA	TRBJ2-2	TGTGCCAGCAGCCAAGTGGGACAGGGGGAATCCGGGGAGCTGTTTTTT	CASSQVGQGESGELFF
TRBV5-1	NA	NA	TRBJ1-6	TGCGCCAGCAGCTTTGCAGATAATTCACCCCTCCACTTT	CASSFADNSPLHF
TRBV7-2	TRBD2	NA	TRBJ2-5	TGTGCCAGCAGCTTAAAACTAATCAGCGGGGGGTTCGGGACCCAGTACTTC	CASSLKLISGGFGTQYF
TRBV5-1	TRBD2	NA	TRBJ2-1	TGCGCCAGCAGCTTGGAGTCTAGCGGTTACAATGAGCAGTTCTTC	CASSLESSGYNEQFF